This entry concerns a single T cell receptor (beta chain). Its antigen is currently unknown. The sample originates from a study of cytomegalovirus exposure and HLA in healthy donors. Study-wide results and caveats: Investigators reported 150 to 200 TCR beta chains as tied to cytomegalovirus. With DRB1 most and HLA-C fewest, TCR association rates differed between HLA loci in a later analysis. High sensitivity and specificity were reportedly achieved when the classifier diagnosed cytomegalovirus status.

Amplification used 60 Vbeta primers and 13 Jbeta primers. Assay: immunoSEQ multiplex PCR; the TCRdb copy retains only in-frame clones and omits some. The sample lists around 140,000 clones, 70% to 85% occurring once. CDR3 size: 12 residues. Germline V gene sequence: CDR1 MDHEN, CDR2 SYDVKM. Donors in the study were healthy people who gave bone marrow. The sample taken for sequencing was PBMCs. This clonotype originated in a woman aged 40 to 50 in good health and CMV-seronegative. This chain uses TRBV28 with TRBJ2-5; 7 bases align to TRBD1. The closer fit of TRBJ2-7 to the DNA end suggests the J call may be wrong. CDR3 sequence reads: CASSQGQYEQYF. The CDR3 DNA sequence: TGTGCCAGCAGTCAGGGACAGTACGAGCAGTACTTC.